The 23 T cell receptor beta chains in this list originate from one sample, sequenced in a study of T cells in Graves' hyperthyroidism and ophthalmopathy. The source material, RNA transcripts, was used to amplify TCR beta CDR3 regions. HTBI primers were employed in a first-round RT-PCR of the TCR CDR3. In TCRdb, the multiplex PCR reads were re-called with MiXCR into one record per CDR3 protein. The sample has a few hundred thousand distinct CDR3 sequences, roughly 50% seen once. Sequencing input: peripheral blood or thyroid tissue (not recorded which). These receptors came from a woman between 18 and 30 years old with Graves' hyperthyroidism.

This clonotype occurred many times. A read error is likely, as this CDR3 ends without the conserved phenylalanine or tryptophan. The DNA is omitted, as the CDR3 cannot be located on it reliably, and the CDR3 follows TCRdb's listing. The chain combines TRBV12-3 or TRBV12-4 with TRBJ2-2. Ends included, the CDR3 has 8 residues. The CDR3 here is CASSLAGV.

The chain recombines TRBV15 with TRBJ2-7; 11 positions match TRBD2. The CDR3 totals 18 residues. Germline assignment: CDR1 LNHNV and CDR2 YYDKDF (reference sequence). Trimming removed 9 bases from V and 0 bases from J; junction bases left unmatched: 16. CDR3 in DNA: TGTGCCACTTACGACTCTCTGACTAGCGGGGCTAGCTCCTACGAGCAGTACTTC. It translates to CATYDSLTSGASSYEQYF.

This clonotype was observed at least ten times. The chain is built from TRBV13 and TRBJ2-2; D remains unclear. This CDR3 spans 14 amino acids. Looked up from germline, CDR1 is PRHDT and CDR2 is FYEKMQ (reference sequence). Trimming stripped 5 bases from V and 5 bases from J, with 12 bases between. CDR3 sequence reads: CASSPGPATGELFF. DNA of the CDR3: TGTGCCAGCAGCCCAGGACCCGCTACCGGGGAGCTGTTTTTT.

The rearrangement uses TRBV7-2 and TRBJ2-5; 7 bases fit TRBD2. The CDR3 spans 15 residues. With 5 bases clipped from V and 5 bases from J, the junction kept 11 bases outside the gene matches. Germline V lookup: CDR1 SGHTA, CDR2 FQGNSA. The CDR3 DNA follows: TGTGCCAGCAGCCCATCCAGGGTTAGCGGGGAGACCCAGTACTTC. Its translation: CASSPSRVSGETQYF.

Comment on this clonotype: This may come from a read error, since a much larger clone is one base off. The chain uses TRBV12-3 or TRBV12-4 and TRBJ1-1; tentatively, D is TRBD1 (6 bases). This CDR3 contains 15 residues. Trimming took off 7 bases at V and 3 bases at J, with 18 bases between the two ends. In DNA, the CDR3 is TGTGCCAGCATCCCAAGTACAGGGCCCGACACTGAAGCTTTCTTT. Amino acid sequence: CASIPSTGPDTEAFF.

Note on this clonotype: This may be a read error, as it is one base from a much larger clone. This rearrangement joins TRBV24-1 to TRBJ1-2; D is ambiguous. The V end lost 12 bases, the J end lost 0 bases, and 22 bases lay between the germline ends. The CDR3 has 16 amino acids. From germline, CDR1 is KGHDR and CDR2 SFDVKD. DNA of the CDR3: TGTGCCGGCAGTTACTCGATGGCCAGTGCTAACTATGGCTACACCTTC. Translating it yields CAGSYSMASANYGYTF.

This clonotype was observed at least ten times. The rearrangement uses TRBV11-2 and TRBJ2-5; no reliable D call. The V end was cut by 0 bases, the J end by 2 bases, with 4 bases between. Germline-derived CDR1 and CDR2 are SGHAT and FQNNGV. The CDR3 extends over 13 amino acids. The DNA of the CDR3 is TGTGCCAGCAGCTTAGATTTGCAAGAGACCCAGTACTTC. Its translation is CASSLDLQETQYF.

The gene calls are TRBV7-8 and TRBJ1-1; 10 bases are a match to TRBD1. The CDR3 is 15 amino acids. Unmatched junction bases numbered 10, after V lost 7 bases and J lost 5 bases. Germline lookup yields CDR1 SGHVS and CDR2 FQNEAQ. CDR3 DNA sequence: TGTGCCAGCAACCCAGGGACAGGGGCCGTGACTGAAGCTTTCTTT. Its translation: CASNPGTGAVTEAFF.

The V and J genes are TRBV7-9 and TRBJ2-7; 8 bases map to TRBD1. The CDR3 sequence is 16 residues long. The germline V gene has CDR1 SEHNR and CDR2 FQNEAQ (reference sequence). V lost 4 bases to trimming and J lost 3 bases; unmatched junction nucleotides: 11. The CDR3 sequence is CASSSSDRDSGYEQYF. CDR3 DNA: TGTGCCAGCAGCTCCTCGGACAGGGATAGTGGCTACGAGCAGTACTTC.

CDR3 sequence reads: CASSQGRLTGQETQYF. CDR3 DNA: TGCGCCAGCAGCCAGGGGAGGTTGACAGGACAAGAGACCCAGTACTTC. The chain employs TRBV10-1 and TRBJ2-5; D tentatively fits TRBD1 or TRBD2 (6 bases each). Trimming removed 6 bases at V and 2 bases at J, with 19 bases between. The CDR3 extends over 16 amino acids. Looked up from germline, CDR1 is WNHNN and CDR2 is SYGVQD (reference sequence).

The chain joins TRBV2 to TRBJ1-1; 7 nucleotides match TRBD1. There are 20 residues in the CDR3. The V and J ends lost 8 bases and 3 bases, in that order; junction bases with no gene match: 27. Germline V CDR1 and CDR2: SNHLY, FYNNEI. This chain's CDR3 is CASRSGTALGFWRGDTEAFF. The CDR3 nucleotides read TGTGCCAGCCGCTCCGGGACAGCGCTTGGGTTTTGGAGGGGGGACACTGAAGCTTTCTTT.

The chain has TRBV5-1 and TRBJ2-7; unclear D gene. Germline CDR1 is SGHRS and CDR2 is YFSETQ. This CDR3 is 14 amino acids long. With 4 bases removed from V and 2 bases from J, the gap between germline ends came to 13 bases. CDR3: CASSTLSSPYEQYF. The CDR3 DNA is TGCGCCAGCAGCACGCTGAGCAGCCCCTACGAGCAGTACTTC.

This clonotype was found many times. The chain uses TRBV4-2 and TRBJ1-5; 7 bases line up with TRBD1. Germline CDR1 and CDR2: LGHNA and YNFKEQ. The CDR3 spans 16 residues. V shed 4 bases, J shed 1 base, and the junction held 7 bases outside the gene matches. CDR3 protein: CASSLQQGDSNQPQHF. In DNA form, the CDR3 reads TGTGCCAGCAGCCTACAGCAGGGGGACAGCAATCAGCCCCAGCATTTT.

Comments on this clonotype: A read error may be the cause here, since a much bigger clone is one base away. J is TRBJ1-2 and V is TRBV9, with D perhaps TRBD1 (5 bases). The CDR3 covers 13 residues. V was clipped by 4 bases and J by 12 bases, with 19 bases between them. CDR1 is SGDLS, CDR2 YYNGEE, per germline. In nucleotides, the CDR3 is TGTGCCAGCAGCTGGGGGGTAGGAGGAGGCGACACCTTC. Its protein product is CASSWGVGGGDTF.

This sequence joins TRBV7-2 and TRBJ1-1; tentatively, D is TRBD1 (5 bases). CDR1 SGHTA and CDR2 FQGNSA come from the germline V gene. The CDR3 sequence is 11 residues long. The CDR3 nucleotides are TGTGAGCCGACAGCTAACACTGAAGCTTTCTTT. It encodes CEPTANTEAFF.

The rearrangement links TRBV29-1 to TRBJ2-7; D possibly corresponds to TRBD1 (5 bases). The CDR3 is made up of 13 amino acids. The V gene lost 8 bases and the J gene lost 3 bases, with 17 bases spanning the gap. From germline, CDR1 is SQVTM and CDR2 ANQGSEA. CDR3 coding DNA: TGCAGCAGTGAAGACAGATGGAGCTACGAGCAGTACTTC. Its protein is CSSEDRWSYEQYF.

In its sample, this clonotype was seen many times. J is TRBJ2-1 and V is TRBV11-2, with unresolved D. This CDR3 spans 15 amino acids. Looked up from germline, CDR1 is SGHAT and CDR2 is FQNNGV. Deletions cut 1 base from V and 0 bases from J, with 7 bases between. CDR3 sequence: CASSLVLSSYNEQFF. The CDR3 DNA sequence: TGTGCCAGCAGCTTAGTTTTGAGCTCCTACAATGAGCAGTTCTTC. The whole variable domain, remainder taken from reference TRBV11-2 and TRBJ2-1, is EAGVAQSPRYKIIEKRQSVAFWCNPISGHATLYWYQQILGQGPKLLIQFQNNGVVDDSQLPKDRFSAERLKGVDSTLKIQPAKLEDSAVYLCASSLVLSSYNEQFFGPGTRLTVL.

This rearrangement joins TRBV19 to TRBJ1-5; D gene unclear. The CDR3 sequence is 13 residues long. Per germline, CDR1 LNHDA and CDR2 SQIVND (reference sequence). The V and J ends lost 5 bases and 1 base respectively, with 6 bases between them. The CDR3 protein is CASSQASNQPQHF. CDR3 DNA sequence: TGTGCCAGTAGTCAGGCGAGCAATCAGCCCCAGCATTTT.

In this sample, this clonotype turned up many times. The chain recombines TRBV15 with TRBJ1-6; unclear D gene. The CDR3 runs 15 residues. Germline values: CDR1 LNHNV, CDR2 YYDKDF (reference sequence). The V end was cut by 0 bases, the J end by 7 bases, with 10 bases between. Written as DNA, the CDR3 is TGTGCCACCAGCAGAGATCTGTCGGGAAATTCACCCCTCCACTTT. Translating it yields CATSRDLSGNSPLHF.

This clonotype was found a few times. V gene TRBV4-3 combines with J gene TRBJ2-2; TRBD2 aligns across 7 bases. Germline V CDR1 and CDR2: LGHNA, YSLEER. V lost 4 bases and J lost 2; bases outside the gene matches: 16. The CDR3 is 19 residues long. CDR3 sequence reads: CASSPRAAMRGRNTGELFF. The CDR3 nucleotides are TGCGCCAGCAGCCCTAGGGCTGCTATGCGGGGGAGAAACACCGGGGAGCTGTTTTTT.

This clonotype was observed once. The chain has TRBV6-2 or TRBV6-3 and TRBJ2-3; D might be TRBD1 (5 bases). V was trimmed by 5 bases and J by 5 bases, leaving 20 bases between them. Germline assignment: CDR1 MNHEY and CDR2 SVGEGT. This CDR3 has 16 amino acids. The CDR3 is CASSPLGRDEVDTQYF. The CDR3 bases are TGTGCCAGCAGTCCCCTGGGCAGGGATGAGGTAGATACGCAGTATTTT.

The genes are TRBV7-7 and TRBJ2-3; the D gene is possibly TRBD1 (7 bases). CDR1 is SSHAT and CDR2 is FNYEAQ in the germline V gene (reference sequence). Deletions cut 2 bases from V and 5 bases from J, with 8 bases between. CDR3 length: 13 amino acids. The CDR3 spells CASSLQGGDTQYF. CDR3 DNA: TGTGCCAGCAGCTTACAGGGGGGAGATACGCAGTATTTT.

The chain carries TRBV5-1 and TRBJ1-2, with 8 bases matching TRBD1. Germline trimming cut 0 bases from V and 3 bases from J; bases unmatched to any gene: 4. Germline assignment: CDR1 SGHRS and CDR2 YFSETQ. The CDR3 sequence is 15 residues long. The chain's CDR3 is CASSLEGQGYYGYTF. CDR3 DNA: TGCGCCAGCAGCTTGGAAGGACAGGGATACTATGGCTACACCTTC. The whole variable domain, filled in from reference TRBV5-1 and TRBJ1-2, reads KAGVTQTPRYLIKTRGQQVTLSCSPISGHRSVSWYQQTPGQGLQFLFEYFSETQRNKGNFPGRFSGRQFSNSRSEMNVSTLELGDSALYLCASSLEGQGYYGYTFGSGTRLTVV.